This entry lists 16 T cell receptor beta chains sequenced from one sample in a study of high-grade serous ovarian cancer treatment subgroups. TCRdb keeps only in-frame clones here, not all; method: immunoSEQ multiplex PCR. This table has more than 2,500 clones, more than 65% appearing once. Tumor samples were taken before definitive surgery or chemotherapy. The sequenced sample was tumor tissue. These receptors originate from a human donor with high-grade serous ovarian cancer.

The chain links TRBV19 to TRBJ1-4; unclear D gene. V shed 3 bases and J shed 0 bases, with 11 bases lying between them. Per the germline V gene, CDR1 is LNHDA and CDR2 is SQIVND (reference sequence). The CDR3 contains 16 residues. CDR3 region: CASSIGRPATNEKLFF. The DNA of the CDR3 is TGTGCCAGTAGTATTGGTCGTCCCGCAACTAATGAAAAACTGTTTTTT.

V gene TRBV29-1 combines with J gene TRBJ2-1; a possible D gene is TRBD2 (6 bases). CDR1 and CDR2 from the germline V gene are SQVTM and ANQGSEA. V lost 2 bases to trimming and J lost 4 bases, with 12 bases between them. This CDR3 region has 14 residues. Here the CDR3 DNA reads TGCAGCGTTGAATCCCCGGGGGAGTACAATGAGCAGTTCTTC. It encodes CSVESPGEYNEQFF.

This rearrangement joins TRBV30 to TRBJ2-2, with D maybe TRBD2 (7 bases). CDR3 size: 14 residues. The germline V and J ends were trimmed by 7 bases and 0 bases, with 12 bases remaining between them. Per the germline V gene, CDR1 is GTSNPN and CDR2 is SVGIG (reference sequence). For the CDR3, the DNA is TGTGCCTCATGGGGGGGCGCGAACACCGGGGAGCTGTTTTTT. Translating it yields CASWGGANTGELFF.

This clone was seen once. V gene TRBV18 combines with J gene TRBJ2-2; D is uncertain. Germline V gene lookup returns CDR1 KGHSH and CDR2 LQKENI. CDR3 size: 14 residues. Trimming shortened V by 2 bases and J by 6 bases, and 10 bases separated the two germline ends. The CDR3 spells CASSPEARAGELFF. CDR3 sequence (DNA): TGTGCCAGCTCACCAGAGGCTAGGGCCGGGGAGCTGTTTTTT.

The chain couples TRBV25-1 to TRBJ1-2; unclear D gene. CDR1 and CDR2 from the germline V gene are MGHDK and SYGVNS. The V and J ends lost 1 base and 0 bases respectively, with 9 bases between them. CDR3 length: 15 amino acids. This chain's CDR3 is CASSEFGTANYGYTF. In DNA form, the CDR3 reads TGTGCCAGCAGTGAATTTGGTACAGCTAACTATGGCTACACCTTC.

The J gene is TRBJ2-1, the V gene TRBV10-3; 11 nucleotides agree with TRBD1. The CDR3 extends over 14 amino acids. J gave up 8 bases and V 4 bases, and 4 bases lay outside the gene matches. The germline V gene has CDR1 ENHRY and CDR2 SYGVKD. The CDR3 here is CAISAGQGVDEQFF. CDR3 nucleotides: TGTGCCATCAGTGCGGGACAGGGGGTCGATGAGCAGTTCTTC.

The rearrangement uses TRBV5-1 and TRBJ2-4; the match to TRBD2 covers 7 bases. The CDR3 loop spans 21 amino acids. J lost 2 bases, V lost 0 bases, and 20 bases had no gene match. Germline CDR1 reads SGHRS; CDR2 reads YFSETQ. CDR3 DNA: TGCGCCAGCAGCTTGGCCAATGGGTCGTGGGACTACCACCATTCCAAAAACATTCAGTACTTC. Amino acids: CASSLANGSWDYHHSKNIQYF.

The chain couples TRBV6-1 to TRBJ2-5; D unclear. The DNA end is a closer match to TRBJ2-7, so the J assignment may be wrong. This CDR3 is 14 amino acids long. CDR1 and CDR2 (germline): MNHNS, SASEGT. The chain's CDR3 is CASSEGWQALEQYF. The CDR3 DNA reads TGTGCCAGCAGTGAAGGTTGGCAGGCGCTCGAGCAGTACTTC.

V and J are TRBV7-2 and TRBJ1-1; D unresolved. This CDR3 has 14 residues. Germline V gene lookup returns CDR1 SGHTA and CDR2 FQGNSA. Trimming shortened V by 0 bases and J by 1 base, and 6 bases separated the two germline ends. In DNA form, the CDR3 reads TGTGCCAGCAGCTTAGCGTTGGCGAACACTGAAGCTTTCTTT. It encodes CASSLALANTEAFF. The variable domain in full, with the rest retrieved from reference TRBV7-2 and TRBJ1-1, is GAGVSQSPSNKVTEKGKDVELRCDPISGHTALYWYRQSLGQGLEFLIYFQGNSAPDKSGLPSDRFSAERTGGSVSTLTIQRTQQEDSAVYLCASSLALANTEAFFGQGTRLTVV.

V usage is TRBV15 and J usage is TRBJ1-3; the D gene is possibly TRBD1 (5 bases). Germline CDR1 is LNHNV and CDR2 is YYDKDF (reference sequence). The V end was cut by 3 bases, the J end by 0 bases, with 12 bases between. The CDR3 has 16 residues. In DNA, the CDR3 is TGTGCCACCAGCAGGACCAGGGATGGCTCTGGAAACACCATATATTTT. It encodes CATSRTRDGSGNTIYF. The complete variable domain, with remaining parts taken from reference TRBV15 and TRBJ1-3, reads DAMVIQNPRYQVTQFGKPVTLSCSQTLNHNVMYWYQQKSSQAPKLLFHYYDKDFNNEADTPDNFQSRRPNTSFCFLDIRSPGLGDTAMYLCATSRTRDGSGNTIYFGEGSWLTVV.

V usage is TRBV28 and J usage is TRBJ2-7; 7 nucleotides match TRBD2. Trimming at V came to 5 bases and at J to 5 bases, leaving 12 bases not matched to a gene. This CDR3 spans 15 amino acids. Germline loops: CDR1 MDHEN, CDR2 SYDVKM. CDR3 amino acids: CASSPVSGVGNEQYF. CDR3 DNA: TGTGCCAGCAGTCCAGTGAGCGGGGTCGGGAACGAGCAGTACTTC.

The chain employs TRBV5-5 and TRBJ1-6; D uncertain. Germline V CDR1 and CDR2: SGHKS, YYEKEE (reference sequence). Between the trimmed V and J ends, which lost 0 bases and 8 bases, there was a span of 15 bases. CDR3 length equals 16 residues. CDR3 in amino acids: CASSLAVSQFDSPLHF. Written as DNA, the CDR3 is TGTGCCAGCAGCTTGGCCGTGTCGCAGTTCGATTCACCCCTCCACTTT.

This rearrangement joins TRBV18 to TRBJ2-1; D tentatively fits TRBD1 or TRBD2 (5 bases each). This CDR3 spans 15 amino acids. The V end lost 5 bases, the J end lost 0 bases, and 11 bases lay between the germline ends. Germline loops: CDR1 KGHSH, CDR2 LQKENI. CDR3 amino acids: CASSKEGSSYNEQFF. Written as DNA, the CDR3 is TGTGCCAGCTCAAAAGAGGGGAGCTCCTACAATGAGCAGTTCTTC.

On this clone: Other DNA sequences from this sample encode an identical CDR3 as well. This chain's CDR3 is CASSLGTGAQETQYF. CDR3 DNA sequence: TGCGCCAGCAGCTTGGGGACAGGGGCGCAAGAGACCCAGTACTTC. The V and J genes are TRBV5-1 and TRBJ2-5; TRBD1 agrees at 9 bases. The CDR3 consists of 15 residues. The ends lost 0 bases at V and 2 bases at J; junction bases unmatched: 2. Per germline, CDR1 SGHRS and CDR2 YFSETQ.

CDR3 coding DNA: TGCGCCAGCAGCTTGGGACTAGCGGGAGCAGATACGCAGTATTTT. This translates into CASSLGLAGADTQYF. The chain uses TRBV5-1 and TRBJ2-3; TRBD2 aligns across 12 bases. V shed 0 bases, J shed 4 bases, and the junction held 0 bases outside the gene matches. This CDR3 has 15 residues. Germline V gene data show CDR1 as SGHRS and CDR2 as YFSETQ.

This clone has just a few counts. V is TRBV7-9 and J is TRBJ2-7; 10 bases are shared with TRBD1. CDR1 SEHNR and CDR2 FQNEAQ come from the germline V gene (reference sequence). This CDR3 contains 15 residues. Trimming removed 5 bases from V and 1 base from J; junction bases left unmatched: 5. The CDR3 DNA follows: TGTGCCAGCAGCCCAAGACAGGGGGCGTCCTACGAGCAGTACTTC. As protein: CASSPRQGASYEQYF.